This T cell receptor beta chain was sequenced in a study of shared clonotypes between healthy human individuals. Study conclusions and caveats: Rarefaction revealed incomplete sorted-subset sequencing despite large depth.

Sorted subsets were amplified in replicate PCRs using around 220 ng DNA, about 30,000 T cell genomes. Using immunoSEQ multiplex PCR, the repertoire was profiled, and TCRdb retains in-frame clones only, with some absent. The sample lists about 600,000 clones, approximately 97% occurring once. As for this clone: Its antigen remains unknown.

This CDR3 is 14 amino acids long. CDR1 WSHSY and CDR2 SAAADI come from the germline V gene. The V gene lost 0 bases and the J gene lost 6 bases, with 11 bases spanning the gap. The sequencing sample was made of naive CD4+ T cells sorted from blood. This sample's subset: CD45RA+ positively selected. This clonotype was sampled from a woman aged 25 to 45 in good health. The rearrangement uses TRBV10-2 and TRBJ1-1; D is uncertain. This CDR3 reads CASSESKDSPEAFF. Here the CDR3 DNA reads TGCGCCAGCAGTGAGTCTAAGGACTCGCCTGAAGCTTTCTTT.